Presented here are 29 T cell receptor beta chains from one specimen sequenced in a study of T cell clones after liver transplantation. The assay was immunoSEQ multiplex PCR, and TCRdb's table has in-frame clones only and misses some. The sample has under 35,000 clones; 90% to 95% are singletons. Here the sequenced sample was CD8+ T cells from blood, taken 12 months after liver transplant. Receptors were obtained from a human patient who received a liver transplant. A subset of T cells may come from the graft donor.

The chain combines TRBV5-1 with TRBJ2-7, with D possibly being TRBD1 or TRBD2 (6 bases each). CDR3 length: 15 amino acids. Germline V gives CDR1 SGHRS, CDR2 YFSETQ. Trimming took off 4 bases at V and 5 bases at J, with 19 bases between the two ends. For the CDR3, the DNA is TGCGCCAGCAGCCCCTACAGGGAGGTTCTAAACGAGCAGTACTTC. It specifies CASSPYREVLNEQYF.

The chain is built from TRBV5-1 and TRBJ2-7, with 11 bases fitting TRBD1. This CDR3 is built from 13 residues. Germline V gives CDR1 SGHRS, CDR2 YFSETQ. V shed 7 bases and J 4 bases; nucleotides not matched to a gene: 4. The CDR3 DNA follows: TGCGCCAGCGGGACAGGGGGTAATTACGAGCAGTACTTC. Its translation is CASGTGGNYEQYF.

The V and J genes are TRBV28 and TRBJ2-7, with TRBD2 matching 11 bases. Unmatched junction bases numbered 8, after V lost 8 bases and J lost 5 bases. Per the germline V gene, CDR1 is MDHEN and CDR2 is SYDVKM. The CDR3 consists of 14 residues. The CDR3 nucleotides read TGTGCCAGCCGATTAACTAGCGGGAGACACGAGCAGTACTTC. This sequence encodes CASRLTSGRHEQYF.

Turning to this clone: The sample holds other DNA sequences that translate to the same CDR3. J is TRBJ2-2 and V is TRBV2; TRBD2 agrees at 8 bases. Germline assignment: CDR1 SNHLY and CDR2 FYNNEI. The CDR3 is made up of 14 amino acids. V was pared by 11 bases and J by 5 bases, with 10 bases of the junction left unmatched. This CDR3 is CALRGGQPTGELFF. The CDR3 bases are TGTGCCCTACGGGGGGGCCAACCTACCGGGGAGCTGTTTTTT. Full variable domain (missing parts from reference TRBV2 and TRBJ2-2): EPEVTQTPSHQVTQMGQEVILRCVPISNHLYFYWYRQILGQKVEFLVSFYNNEISEKSEIFDDQFSVERPDGSNFTLKIRSTKLEDSAMYFCALRGGQPTGELFFGEGSRLTVL.

V gene TRBV4-2 combines with J gene TRBJ1-4, with 7 bases aligning to TRBD1. Germline-derived CDR1 and CDR2 are LGHNA and YNFKEQ. V lost 4 bases and J lost 3; bases outside the gene matches: 8. CDR3 length equals 16 residues. The DNA of the CDR3 is TGTGCCAGCAGCCGCGCGACCGGGACAGCTAATGAAAAACTGTTTTTT. The encoded protein is CASSRATGTANEKLFF.

The gene calls are TRBV7-9 and TRBJ2-1; TRBD2 might be the D (5 bases). V lost 5 bases and J lost 0, with 11 bases in between. This CDR3 region has 15 residues. Germline CDR1 reads SEHNR; CDR2 reads FQNEAQ (reference sequence). The chain's CDR3 is CASSPSGSSYNEQFF. The CDR3 DNA follows: TGTGCCAGCAGCCCCAGCGGCAGCTCCTACAATGAGCAGTTCTTC.

The rearrangement joins TRBV15 to TRBJ1-5; no reliable D call. The CDR3 extends over 13 amino acids. Germline CDR1 LNHNV, CDR2 YYDKDF (reference sequence). Trimming left V 5 bases short and J 6 bases short, with 11 bases between. Here the CDR3 DNA reads TGTGCCACCAGCTCGCGAAGGAGTCAGCCCCAGCATTTT. Translating it yields CATSSRRSQPQHF.

The chain uses TRBV10-2 and TRBJ2-2; TRBD1 matches at 10 bases. The V gene's germline CDR1 is WSHSY and CDR2 SAAADI. The V and J ends lost 6 bases and 6 bases, in that order; junction bases with no gene match: 10. This CDR3 contains 16 residues. The CDR3 region has the DNA TGCGCCAGCAGCGAGCCGGGACAGGGGTTAGCCGGGGAGCTGTTTTTT. Protein product: CASSEPGQGLAGELFF.

The gene calls are TRBV2 and TRBJ1-3, with no clear D. The length of the CDR3 is 14 residues. The V end was cut by 8 bases, the J end by 4 bases, with 15 bases between. CDR1 and CDR2 (germline): SNHLY, FYNNEI. In nucleotides, the CDR3 is TGTGCCAGCGTCGGGCCTCCCGCAGGAAACACCATATATTTT. Translated, it gives CASVGPPAGNTIYF.

The J gene is TRBJ2-1, the V gene TRBV9; D is uncertain. Per germline, CDR1 SGDLS and CDR2 YYNGEE. CDR3 length: 16 amino acids. The V end was cut by 4 bases, the J end by 0 bases, with 14 bases between. The CDR3 DNA follows: TGTGCCAGCAGCCCCCGGACCTCGAGCTCCTACAATGAGCAGTTCTTC. Its translation is CASSPRTSSSYNEQFF.

The chain has TRBV27 and TRBJ1-2; no reliable D call. Trimming took 5 bases from V and 5 from J, leaving 12 bases between them. This CDR3 has 13 amino acids. Per germline, CDR1 MNHEY and CDR2 SMNVEV (reference sequence). CDR3: CASSPSSSYGYTF. The DNA for the CDR3 is TGTGCCAGCAGTCCGTCCAGCTCGTATGGCTACACCTTC.

The chain employs TRBV7-9 and TRBJ2-7, with D possibly called TRBD1 or TRBD2 (5 bases each). Trimming shortened V by 3 bases and J by 1 base, and 16 bases separated the two germline ends. The CDR3 runs 16 residues. Germline lookup yields CDR1 SEHNR and CDR2 FQNEAQ (reference sequence). As DNA, the CDR3 is TGTGCCAGCAGCTTGTCGAGGGGCCCCATTTCCTACGAGCAGTACTTC. Protein sequence: CASSLSRGPISYEQYF. Supplemented by reference TRBV7-9 and TRBJ2-7, the full variable domain reads DTGVSQNPRHKITKRGQNVTFRCDPISEHNRLYWYRQTLGQGPEFLTYFQNEAQLEKSRLLSDRFSAERPKGSFSTLEIQRTEQGDSAMYLCASSLSRGPISYEQYFGPGTRLTVT.

The chain recombines TRBV27 with TRBJ2-5; no clear D. This CDR3 spans 11 amino acids. V lost 4 bases and J 5 bases, leaving 5 bases between the germline ends. Germline-derived CDR1 and CDR2 are MNHEY and SMNVEV (reference sequence). This CDR3 reads CASSSEETQYF. CDR3 in DNA: TGTGCCAGCAGTTCGGAGGAGACCCAGTACTTC.

V is TRBV7-9 and J is TRBJ2-1; D possibly corresponds to TRBD2 (5 bases). V lost 5 bases and J 12 bases, leaving 14 bases between the germline ends. The germline V gene has CDR1 SEHNR and CDR2 FQNEAQ (reference sequence). The CDR3 is 12 amino acids. In DNA form, the CDR3 reads TGTGCCAGCAGCGCAACCCTAGCTGCGCAGTTCTTC. Its translation: CASSATLAAQFF.

This chain uses TRBV27 with TRBJ2-2; the D is unclear. This CDR3 comprises 18 residues. Trimming shortened V by 5 bases and J by 2 bases, and 21 bases separated the two germline ends. CDR1 and CDR2 from the germline V gene are MNHEY and SMNVEV (reference sequence). CDR3 DNA: TGTGCCAGCAGTATCACTTGGGTCTCAAGGAACAACACCGGGGAGCTGTTTTTT. Its translation is CASSITWVSRNNTGELFF.

The chain uses TRBV5-3 and TRBJ2-7, with 8 bases aligning to TRBD1. TRBV5-3 is known as an ORF, though its function is uncertain. Trimming cost V 1 base and J 5 bases; bases outside gene matches: 8. This CDR3 comprises 15 residues. In DNA form, the CDR3 reads TGTGCCAGAAGCTTGAGGGACAGGCAAATCCACGAGCAGTACTTC. This sequence encodes CARSLRDRQIHEQYF.

V and J are TRBV6-6 and TRBJ2-5; D not certain. V lost 5 bases and J 9 bases, leaving 10 bases between the germline ends. Per germline, CDR1 MNHNY and CDR2 SVGAGI (reference sequence). The CDR3 has 11 amino acids. The CDR3: CASSVTGAQYF. In nucleotides, the CDR3 is TGTGCCAGCAGTGTAACCGGAGCCCAGTACTTC.

The chain has TRBV2 and TRBJ1-5; TRBD1 matches 7 bases. Germline CDR1 and CDR2: SNHLY and FYNNEI. V was pared by 5 bases and J by 7 bases, with 8 bases of the junction left unmatched. The CDR3 consists of 14 residues. CDR3 bases: TGTGCCAGCAGTCAGGGGGGGGGCCTGCAGCCCCAGCATTTT. Encoded protein: CASSQGGGLQPQHF.

This chain links TRBV7-9 with TRBJ2-7, with 7 bases aligning to TRBD2. Germline CDR1 reads SEHNR; CDR2 reads FQNEAQ (reference sequence). The CDR3 is made up of 15 amino acids. V dropped 6 bases and J dropped 2; count of bases not matched to a gene: 10. CDR3 in amino acids: CASSQSGAAAYEQYF. Here the CDR3 DNA reads TGTGCCAGCAGTCAGAGCGGGGCGGCGGCCTACGAGCAGTACTTC.

The chain combines TRBV28 with TRBJ1-1; tentatively, D is TRBD1 (5 bases). Per the germline V gene, CDR1 is MDHEN and CDR2 is SYDVKM. The CDR3 covers 13 residues. V shed 3 bases and J shed 4 bases, with 9 bases lying between them. CDR3 nucleotides: TGTGCCAGCAGTTTTTCGGGGGGCACTGAAGCTTTCTTT. It translates to CASSFSGGTEAFF.

This clone was counted once. The rearrangement uses TRBV27 and TRBJ2-2, with D possibly TRBD2 on 6 matching bases. CDR3 length: 14 amino acids. The V end was cut by 7 bases, the J end by 4 bases, with 13 bases between. Germline loops: CDR1 MNHEY, CDR2 SMNVEV (reference sequence). The CDR3 protein is CASTFLGGTGELFF. CDR3 in DNA: TGTGCCAGCACCTTCTTGGGGGGCACCGGGGAGCTGTTTTTT.

V usage is TRBV27 and J usage is TRBJ1-2; D perhaps matches TRBD1 (6 bases). V gave up 6 bases and J gave up 0 bases, with 11 bases separating them. The CDR3 loop spans 14 amino acids. Germline lookup yields CDR1 MNHEY and CDR2 SMNVEV (reference sequence). The CDR3 here is CASRTGQTNYGYTF. The CDR3 bases are TGTGCCAGCAGGACAGGACAGACTAACTATGGCTACACCTTC.

The chain recombines TRBV13 with TRBJ2-5, with 12 positions matching TRBD2. This CDR3 has 16 residues. Germline lookup yields CDR1 PRHDT and CDR2 FYEKMQ (reference sequence). V lost 5 bases to trimming and J lost 1 base; unmatched junction nucleotides: 5. Here the CDR3 DNA reads TGTGCCAGCAGCCCCAGGACTAGCGGGACCCAAGAGACCCAGTACTTC. As protein: CASSPRTSGTQETQYF.

This chain joins TRBV9 and TRBJ1-5, with unresolved D. Trimming took off 3 bases at V and 0 bases at J, with 10 bases between the two ends. CDR3 length: 15 residues. Germline CDR1 reads SGDLS; CDR2 reads YYNGEE. CDR3 region: CASSEDGYSNQPQHF. The CDR3 coding sequence is TGTGCCAGCAGCGAGGACGGTTATAGCAATCAGCCCCAGCATTTT.

This chain uses TRBV29-1 with TRBJ2-1; 12 bases align to TRBD2. V shed 3 bases and J 4 bases; nucleotides not matched to a gene: 7. This CDR3 comprises 16 residues. Germline V gene data show CDR1 as SQVTM and CDR2 as ANQGSEA. The CDR3 DNA is TGCAGCGTTGATAATCTAGCGGGAGGGCAGTACAATGAGCAGTTCTTC. This translates into CSVDNLAGGQYNEQFF.

The chain carries TRBV7-8 and TRBJ2-7; TRBD2 aligns across 7 bases. This CDR3 comprises 14 residues. The germline V gene encodes CDR1 SGHVS and CDR2 FQNEAQ. The ends lost 4 bases at V and 2 bases at J; junction bases unmatched: 5. The CDR3 nucleotides are TGTGCCAGCAGCTCGAGAACTAGCGCCTACGAGCAGTACTTC. It encodes CASSSRTSAYEQYF.

V and J are TRBV7-9 and TRBJ1-2, with D possibly matching TRBD1 (5 bases). The germline V gene encodes CDR1 SEHNR and CDR2 FQNEAQ (reference sequence). The CDR3 extends over 13 amino acids. The V end lost 2 bases, the J end lost 6 bases, and 10 bases lay between the germline ends. The CDR3 DNA reads as TGTGCCAGCAGCTTACAGGGCAGGGATGGCTACACCTTC. As protein: CASSLQGRDGYTF.

This chain joins TRBV29-1 and TRBJ1-3, with D perhaps TRBD1 (5 bases). Germline V gene sequence: CDR1 SQVTM, CDR2 ANQGSEA. This CDR3 contains 14 residues. Trimming removed 0 bases at V and 2 bases at J, with 8 bases between. CDR3 amino acids: CSVEDRATGNTIYF. DNA for the CDR3: TGCAGCGTTGAAGACAGGGCCACTGGAAACACCATATATTTT. The entire variable domain, with the rest obtained from reference TRBV29-1 and TRBJ1-3, is as follows: SAVISQKPSRDICQRGTSLTIQCQVDSQVTMMFWYRQQPGQSLTLIATANQGSEATYESGFVIDKFPISRPNLTFSTLTVSNMSPEDSSIYLCSVEDRATGNTIYFGEGSWLTVV.

This clone occurred once. The J gene is TRBJ2-1, the V gene TRBV7-9; 7 nucleotides line up with TRBD2. J was trimmed by 6 bases and V by 11 bases; bases with no gene match: 28. CDR1 and CDR2 from the germline V gene are SEHNR and FQNEAQ (reference sequence). The CDR3 has 19 residues. CDR3 sequence (DNA): TGTGCCGGGGTGATGTATGGGCGGGAGCTAAACCATACCGCCAATGAGCAGTTCTTC. It is translated as CAGVMYGRELNHTANEQFF.